These 17 T cell receptor beta chains share one sample of origin, sequenced in a study of CD8 T cells in Susac syndrome. Reverse transcription of roughly 0.5 to 1 ug RNA was carried out with random hexamers. TCRdb re-called the immunoSEQ multiplex PCR reads with MiXCR, one entry per CDR3 protein. The data contain approximately 120,000 distinct CDR3 sequences, 90% to 95% of them singletons. The sequencing input was CD8+ T cells from PBMCs. These receptors all stem from a human donor with Susac syndrome.

The gene calls are TRBV24-1 and TRBJ2-5, with 9 bases identical to TRBD1. CDR1 and CDR2 (germline): KGHDR, SFDVKD. V was pared by 2 bases and J by 5 bases, with 11 bases of the junction left unmatched. This CDR3 contains 17 residues. The CDR3 loop is CATSDSGGTGMWETQYF. In DNA form, the CDR3 reads TGTGCCACCAGTGATTCCGGGGGGACAGGGATGTGGGAGACCCAGTACTTC.

J is TRBJ2-5 and V is TRBV7-8; 12 nucleotides agree with TRBD2. Germline CDR1 and CDR2: SGHVS and FQNEAQ. The J segment lost 5 bases and the V segment lost 1 base, leaving 5 bases of the junction unmatched. There are 16 residues in the CDR3. The CDR3 region is CASSLGLAGAAETQYF. CDR3 sequence (DNA): TGTGCCAGCAGCTTAGGACTAGCGGGAGCCGCGGAGACCCAGTACTTC.

This clonotype was seen only a few times. This rearrangement joins TRBV3-1 to TRBJ1-2; tentative D call: TRBD1 (5 bases). Trimming removed 5 bases at V and 3 bases at J, with 19 bases between. Germline-derived CDR1 and CDR2 are LGHDT and YNNKEL (reference sequence). This CDR3 region has 16 residues. This chain's CDR3 is CASSATGTGFDYGYTF. CDR3 sequence (DNA): TGTGCCAGCAGCGCTACCGGGACGGGTTTTGACTATGGCTACACCTTC.

The chain uses TRBV11-2 and TRBJ2-5, with D possibly TRBD1 on 6 matching bases. The CDR3 extends over 14 amino acids. V was clipped by 5 bases and J by 1 base, with 11 bases between them. Germline V gene lookup returns CDR1 SGHAT and CDR2 FQNNGV. CDR3 sequence reads: CASSREQGQETQYF. The CDR3 bases are TGTGCCAGCAGCCGCGAACAGGGCCAAGAGACCCAGTACTTC.

The chain employs TRBV7-9 and TRBJ1-3; D is undetermined. Trimming pared 5 bases from V and 4 bases from J, leaving 12 bases between. This CDR3 is built from 14 residues. Looked up from germline, CDR1 is SEHNR and CDR2 is FQNEAQ (reference sequence). Here the CDR3 reads CASSGGQFGNTIYF. As DNA, the CDR3 is TGTGCCAGCAGCGGTGGCCAGTTCGGAAACACCATATATTTT.

The chain combines TRBV6-5 with TRBJ2-1, with TRBD2 matching 8 bases. V trimming: 4 bases; J trimming: 6 bases; junction bases outside the gene matches: 5. This CDR3 is built from 14 residues. Germline V lookup: CDR1 MNHEY, CDR2 SVGAGI. The CDR3: CASSCTGTSNEQFF. The CDR3 DNA reads TGTGCCAGCAGTTGCACCGGGACTAGCAATGAGCAGTTCTTC.

This sequence joins TRBV9 and TRBJ1-2, with D possibly being TRBD1 (6 bases). This CDR3 is 14 amino acids long. Trimming removed 3 bases at V and 8 bases at J, with 17 bases between. Germline CDR1 SGDLS, CDR2 YYNGEE. As DNA, the CDR3 is TGTGCCAGCAGCGGCGGGGGCCCCATAGGGGGCTACACCTTC. Its protein is CASSGGGPIGGYTF. Based on the CDR3 plus reference TRBV9 and TRBJ1-2, the full variable domain is DSGVTQTPKHLITATGQRVTLRCSPRSGDLSVYWYQQSLDQGLQFLIQYYNGEERAKGNILERFSAQQFPDLHSELNLSSLELGDSALYFCASSGGGPIGGYTFGSGTRLTVV.

The chain joins TRBV20-1 to TRBJ2-5; TRBD2 might be the D (7 bases). The CDR3 has 16 amino acids. With 0 bases removed from V and 5 bases from J, the gap between germline ends came to 19 bases. Germline CDR1 and CDR2: DFQATT and SNEGSKA (reference sequence). CDR3 amino acids: CSAREGVGGLAETQYF. The CDR3 DNA sequence: TGCAGTGCTAGAGAGGGTGTGGGGGGGCTCGCGGAGACCCAGTACTTC.

The chain combines TRBV5-1 with TRBJ2-5; tentative D call: TRBD1 (5 bases). Per germline, CDR1 SGHRS and CDR2 YFSETQ. V was shortened by 0 bases and J by 5 bases, with 17 bases between the two germline ends. CDR3 length: 16 amino acids. For the CDR3, the DNA is TGCGCCAGCAGCTTGGTTCTAGGGGCGGTCTTGGAGACCCAGTACTTC. Amino acids: CASSLVLGAVLETQYF.

V is TRBV1 and J is TRBJ2-1; TRBD2, as called in the table, went unchecked against the DNA. TRBV1 is classified as a pseudogene. The CDR3 has 14 residues. CDR3 sequence: CTSSLDSGDNEQFF. In DNA, the CDR3 is TGCACCAGCAGCCTTGATAGCGGGGACAATGAGCAGTTCTTC.

This chain connects TRBV7-9 to TRBJ2-5; D possibly corresponds to TRBD1 (6 bases). Germline V gene sequence: CDR1 SEHNR, CDR2 FQNEAQ (reference sequence). Trimming removed 4 bases from V and 2 bases from J, with 11 bases in between. CDR3 length: 14 residues. CDR3 nucleotide sequence: TGTGCCAGCAGCTCCCCACAGGGTCAAGAGACCCAGTACTTC. Translation gives CASSSPQGQETQYF.

The genes are TRBV3-1 and TRBJ2-3, with 7 bases aligning to TRBD1. Germline CDR1 LGHDT, CDR2 YNNKEL (reference sequence). The CDR3 spans 16 residues. V gave up 3 bases and J gave up 5 bases; unmatched junction bases: 11. This CDR3 is CASSHLATGVGDTQYF. The CDR3 DNA reads TGTGCCAGCAGCCACCTAGCCACAGGGGTGGGAGATACGCAGTATTTT.

The chain is built from TRBV7-9 and TRBJ2-1; maybe TRBD2 (6 bases). Germline V gene lookup returns CDR1 SEHNR and CDR2 FQNEAQ (reference sequence). This CDR3 comprises 12 residues. The ends were cut back, 1 base at V and 12 bases at J, with 10 bases in the middle. CDR3 sequence: CASSLGGERQFF. CDR3 DNA sequence: TGTGCCAGCAGCTTAGGGGGGGAGCGGCAGTTCTTC.

The V and J genes are TRBV16 and TRBJ2-2; D perhaps matches TRBD1 (5 bases). The V end lost 4 bases, the J end lost 0 bases, and 12 bases lay between the germline ends. The length of the CDR3 is 16 residues. The V gene's germline CDR1 is KGHSY and CDR2 FQNENV. The CDR3 sequence: CASSRTDSPNTGELFF. The CDR3, as DNA: TGTGCCAGCAGCCGTACCGACAGTCCGAACACCGGGGAGCTGTTTTTT.

This clonotype was counted once. The chain links TRBV7-9 to TRBJ2-7; D is unresolved. V lost 0 bases to trimming and J lost 2 bases, with 2 bases between them. CDR1 is SEHNR and CDR2 is FQNEAQ in the germline V gene (reference sequence). This CDR3 region has 12 residues. The CDR3 spells CASSLATYEQYF. DNA of the CDR3: TGTGCCAGCAGCTTAGCCACCTACGAGCAGTACTTC.

The chain is built from TRBV30 and TRBJ2-5; 9 positions match TRBD2. The CDR3 runs 13 residues. Trimming cost V 2 bases and J 5 bases; bases outside gene matches: 3. Germline V gene lookup returns CDR1 GTSNPN and CDR2 SVGIG (reference sequence). The CDR3 spells CAWSLAGWETQYF. CDR3 sequence (DNA): TGTGCCTGGAGTCTAGCGGGGTGGGAGACCCAGTACTTC.

The chain links TRBV27 to TRBJ2-1; TRBD1 aligns across 7 bases. This CDR3 spans 14 amino acids. J gave up 0 bases and V 5 bases, and 1 base lay outside the gene matches. Per the germline V gene, CDR1 is MNHEY and CDR2 is SMNVEV (reference sequence). The CDR3 coding sequence is TGTGCCAGCAGTCACAGGGGCTCCTACAATGAGCAGTTCTTC. It is translated as CASSHRGSYNEQFF.